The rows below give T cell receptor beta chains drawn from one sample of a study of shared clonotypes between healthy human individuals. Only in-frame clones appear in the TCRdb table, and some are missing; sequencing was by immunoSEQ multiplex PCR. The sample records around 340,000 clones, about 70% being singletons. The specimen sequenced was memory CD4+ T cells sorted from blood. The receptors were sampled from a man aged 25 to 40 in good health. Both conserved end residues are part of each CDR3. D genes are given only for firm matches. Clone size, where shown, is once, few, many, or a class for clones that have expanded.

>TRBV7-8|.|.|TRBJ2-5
CASSPPLGGTQYF
TGTGCCAGCAGCCCACCCTTGGGGGGGACCCAGTACTTC
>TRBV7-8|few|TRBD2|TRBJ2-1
CASSLAVLPGLARSNEQFF
TGTGCCAGCAGCTTAGCCGTACTCCCGGGACTAGCGAGATCCAATGAGCAGTTCTTC
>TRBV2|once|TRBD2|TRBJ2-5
CASSGTRSDILQETQYF
TGTGCCAGCTCCGGGACTAGGTCTGATATTCTACAAGAGACCCAGTACTTC
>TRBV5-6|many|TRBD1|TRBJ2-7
CASTTPRGYEQYF
TGTGCCAGCACCACCCCCAGGGGGTACGAGCAGTACTTC
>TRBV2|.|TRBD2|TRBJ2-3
CASTTSGTDTQYF
TGTGCCAGCACGACTAGCGGGACAGATACGCAGTATTTT
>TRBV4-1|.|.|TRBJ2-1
CASSQGGLPFF
TGCGCCAGCAGCCAGGGAGGTTTGCCGTTCTTC
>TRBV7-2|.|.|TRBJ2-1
CASSQLDNNEQFF
TGTGCCAGCAGCCAACTGGACAACAATGAGCAGTTCTTC
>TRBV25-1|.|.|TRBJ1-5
CASSESGWDQPQHF
TGTGCCAGCAGTGAATCAGGGTGGGATCAGCCCCAGCATTTT
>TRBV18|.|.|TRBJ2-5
CASSPQGETQYF
TGTGCCAGCTCACCACAGGGGGAGACCCAGTACTTC
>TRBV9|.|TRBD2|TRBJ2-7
CASSKTSGSYEQYF
TGTGCCAGCTCCAAGACTAGCGGGAGTTACGAGCAGTACTTC
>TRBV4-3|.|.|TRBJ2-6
CASSQGTRGGGGANVLTF
TGCGCCAGCAGCCAAGGGACCAGGGGCGGTGGGGGGGCCAACGTCCTGACTTTC
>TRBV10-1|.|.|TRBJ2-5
CASSESTGSYQETQYF
TGCGCCAGCAGTGAGTCGACCGGGTCGTACCAAGAGACCCAGTACTTC
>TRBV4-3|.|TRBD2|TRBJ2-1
CASSQVPSTSGSRGDEQFF
TGCGCCAGCAGCCAAGTTCCCTCCACTAGCGGGAGTCGGGGCGATGAGCAGTTCTTC
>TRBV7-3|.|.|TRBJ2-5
CASSLAALETQYF
TGTGCCAGCAGCTTGGCTGCGCTGGAGACCCAGTACTTC
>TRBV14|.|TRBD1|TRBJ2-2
CASSRTTGGSTGELFF
TGTGCCAGCAGCCGAACGACAGGGGGCAGCACCGGGGAGCTGTTTTTT
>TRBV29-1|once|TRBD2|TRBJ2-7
CSAQGLAGGPTYEQYF
TGCAGCGCCCAAGGGCTAGCGGGAGGGCCGACCTACGAGCAGTACTTC
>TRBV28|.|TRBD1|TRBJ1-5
CASQGEIQPQHF
TGTGCCAGCCAGGGGGAGATTCAGCCCCAGCATTTT
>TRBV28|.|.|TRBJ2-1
CASSPSSVGGYNEQFF
TGTGCCAGCAGTCCCTCCTCTGTGGGGGGCTACAATGAGCAGTTCTTC
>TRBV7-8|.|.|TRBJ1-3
CASSPPGNTIYF
TGTGCCAGCAGCCCTCCAGGAAACACCATATATTTT
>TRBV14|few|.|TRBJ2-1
CASSQEGGRNPHNEQFF
TGTGCCAGCAGCCAAGAGGGGGGGCGCAACCCCCACAATGAGCAGTTCTTC
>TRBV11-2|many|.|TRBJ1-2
CASSLLAESYGYTF
TGTGCCAGCAGCTTACTGGCGGAGAGCTATGGCTACACCTTC
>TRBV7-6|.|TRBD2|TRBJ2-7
CASSPFFSAGGYEQYF
TGTGCCAGCAGCCCCTTTTTTTCGGCGGGAGGGTACGAGCAGTACTTC
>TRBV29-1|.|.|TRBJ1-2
CSVDESGNENYGYTF
TGCAGCGTTGATGAGTCAGGGAACGAAAACTATGGCTACACCTTC
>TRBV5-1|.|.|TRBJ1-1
CASSSGTPDTEAFF
TGCGCCAGCAGCTCGGGGACACCCGACACTGAAGCTTTCTTT
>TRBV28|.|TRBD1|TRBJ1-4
CASSYGYRDSGEKLFF
TGTGCCAGCAGTTACGGGTACCGGGACAGTGGGGAAAAACTGTTTTTT
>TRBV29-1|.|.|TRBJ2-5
CSVRGHRRTHQETQYF
TGCAGCGTGAGGGGCCACAGGCGAACACACCAAGAGACCCAGTACTTC
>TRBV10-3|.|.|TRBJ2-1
CATKGRNSYNEQFF
TGTGCCACCAAGGGGCGGAACTCCTACAATGAGCAGTTCTTC
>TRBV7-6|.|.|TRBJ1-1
CASSLEVGITDQNTEAFF
TGTGCCAGCAGCTTAGAGGTAGGGATCACAGACCAGAACACTGAAGCTTTCTTT
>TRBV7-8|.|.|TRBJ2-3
CASSPVVGTDTQYF
TGTGCCAGCAGCCCCGTGGTCGGCACAGATACGCAGTATTTT
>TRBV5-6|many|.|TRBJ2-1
CASSSVGEKVEQFF
TGTGCCAGCAGCTCCGTCGGGGAGAAGGTTGAGCAGTTCTTC
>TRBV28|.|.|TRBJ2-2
CASSLLGGTGELFF
TGTGCCAGCAGCCTATTGGGGGGTACCGGGGAGCTGTTTTTT
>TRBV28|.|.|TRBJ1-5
CASSSAGGAEQPQHF
TGTGCCAGCAGTTCCGCCGGGGGGGCCGAGCAGCCCCAGCATTTT
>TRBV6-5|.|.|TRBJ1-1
CASSGWGDNTEAFF
TGTGCCAGCAGTGGTTGGGGGGATAACACTGAAGCTTTCTTT
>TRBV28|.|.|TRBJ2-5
CASSSPPPETQYF
TGTGCCAGCAGTTCTCCCCCCCCCGAGACCCAGTACTTC
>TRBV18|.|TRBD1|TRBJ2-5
CASSARTGGETQYF
TGTGCCAGCTCAGCACGGACAGGGGGGGAGACCCAGTACTTC
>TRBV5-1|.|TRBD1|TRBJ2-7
CASSATGGSREQYF
TGCGCCAGCAGCGCTACAGGGGGCTCGCGGGAGCAGTACTTC
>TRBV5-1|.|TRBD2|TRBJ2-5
CASSPGTRKETQYF
TGCGCCAGCAGCCCAGGGACTAGAAAAGAGACCCAGTACTTC
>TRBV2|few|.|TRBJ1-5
CASSRSHRDRRSNQPQHF
TGTGCCAGCAGTAGAAGTCACCGGGACCGAAGAAGCAATCAGCCCCAGCATTTT
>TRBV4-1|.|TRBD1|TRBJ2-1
CASSQGTGPYNEQFF
TGCGCCAGCAGCCAAGGGACAGGACCCTACAATGAGCAGTTCTTC
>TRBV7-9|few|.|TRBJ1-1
CASSLDVGTEAFF
TGTGCCAGCAGCTTGGACGTCGGCACTGAAGCTTTCTTT
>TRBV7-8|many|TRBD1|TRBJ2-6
CASSLRDRGLGSGANVLTF
TGTGCCAGCAGCTTACGGGACAGGGGGCTAGGGTCTGGGGCCAACGTCCTGACTTTC
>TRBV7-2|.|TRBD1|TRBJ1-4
CASSESPVTGIEKLFF
TGTGCCAGCAGCGAGTCTCCCGTGACAGGGATTGAAAAACTGTTTTTT
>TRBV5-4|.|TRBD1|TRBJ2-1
CASSSAGTEYNEQFF
TGTGCCAGCAGCTCCGCCGGGACAGAATACAATGAGCAGTTCTTC
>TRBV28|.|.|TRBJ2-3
CASSFLGMTDTQYF
TGTGCCAGCAGTTTTCTTGGTATGACAGATACGCAGTATTTT
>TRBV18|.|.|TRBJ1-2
CASSPSTAWYGYTF
TGTGCCAGCTCACCCTCGACCGCTTGGTATGGCTACACCTTC
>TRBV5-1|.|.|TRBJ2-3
CASSSTAYTQYF
TGCGCCAGCAGCTCGACGGCTTATACGCAGTATTTT
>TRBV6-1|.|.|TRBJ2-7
CASSNRASYEQYF
TGTGCCAGCAGCAACAGAGCCTCCTACGAGCAGTACTTC
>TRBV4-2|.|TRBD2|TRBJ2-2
CASSPSGSTNTGELFF
TGTGCCAGCAGCCCTAGCGGAAGCACAAACACCGGGGAGCTGTTTTTT